This T cell receptor beta chain was profiled in a study of CD8 T cells in ankylosing spondylitis. CDR3 length equals 13 residues. V shed 2 bases and J shed 2 bases, with 6 bases lying between them. CDR1 is SGHDT and CDR2 is YYEEEE in the germline V gene. TCRdb called the 5' RACE reads again in MiXCR, with one record for every CDR3 protein. Of approximately 92,000 distinct CDR3 sequences in the sample, about 8.1% are singletons; the top ten hold under 6%. This clonotype was counted many times. The rearrangement joins TRBV5-6 to TRBJ2-3; D ambiguous. The sequenced sample was blood, either unsorted or a sorted T cell fraction (not recorded which). This sequence originates from a male donor with ankylosing spondylitis or in good health (not recorded which). The CDR3 here is CASSFMSTDTQYF. DNA for the CDR3: TGTGCCAGCAGCTTCATGTCCACAGATACGCAGTATTTT.